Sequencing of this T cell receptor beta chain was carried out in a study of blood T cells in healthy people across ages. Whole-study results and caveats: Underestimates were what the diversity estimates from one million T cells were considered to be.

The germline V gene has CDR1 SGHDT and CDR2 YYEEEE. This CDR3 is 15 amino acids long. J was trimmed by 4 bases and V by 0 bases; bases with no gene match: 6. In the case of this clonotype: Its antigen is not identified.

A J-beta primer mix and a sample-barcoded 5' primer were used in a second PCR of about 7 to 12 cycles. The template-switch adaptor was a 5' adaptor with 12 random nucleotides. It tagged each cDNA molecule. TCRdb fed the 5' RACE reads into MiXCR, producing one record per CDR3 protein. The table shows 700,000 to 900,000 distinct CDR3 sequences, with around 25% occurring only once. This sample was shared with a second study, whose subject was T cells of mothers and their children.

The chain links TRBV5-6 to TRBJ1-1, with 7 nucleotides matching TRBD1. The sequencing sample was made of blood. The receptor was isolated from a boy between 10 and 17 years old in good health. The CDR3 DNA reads TGTGCCAGCAGCTTGGACAGGGGACGTAGCACTGAAGCTTTCTTT. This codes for CASSLDRGRSTEAFF.